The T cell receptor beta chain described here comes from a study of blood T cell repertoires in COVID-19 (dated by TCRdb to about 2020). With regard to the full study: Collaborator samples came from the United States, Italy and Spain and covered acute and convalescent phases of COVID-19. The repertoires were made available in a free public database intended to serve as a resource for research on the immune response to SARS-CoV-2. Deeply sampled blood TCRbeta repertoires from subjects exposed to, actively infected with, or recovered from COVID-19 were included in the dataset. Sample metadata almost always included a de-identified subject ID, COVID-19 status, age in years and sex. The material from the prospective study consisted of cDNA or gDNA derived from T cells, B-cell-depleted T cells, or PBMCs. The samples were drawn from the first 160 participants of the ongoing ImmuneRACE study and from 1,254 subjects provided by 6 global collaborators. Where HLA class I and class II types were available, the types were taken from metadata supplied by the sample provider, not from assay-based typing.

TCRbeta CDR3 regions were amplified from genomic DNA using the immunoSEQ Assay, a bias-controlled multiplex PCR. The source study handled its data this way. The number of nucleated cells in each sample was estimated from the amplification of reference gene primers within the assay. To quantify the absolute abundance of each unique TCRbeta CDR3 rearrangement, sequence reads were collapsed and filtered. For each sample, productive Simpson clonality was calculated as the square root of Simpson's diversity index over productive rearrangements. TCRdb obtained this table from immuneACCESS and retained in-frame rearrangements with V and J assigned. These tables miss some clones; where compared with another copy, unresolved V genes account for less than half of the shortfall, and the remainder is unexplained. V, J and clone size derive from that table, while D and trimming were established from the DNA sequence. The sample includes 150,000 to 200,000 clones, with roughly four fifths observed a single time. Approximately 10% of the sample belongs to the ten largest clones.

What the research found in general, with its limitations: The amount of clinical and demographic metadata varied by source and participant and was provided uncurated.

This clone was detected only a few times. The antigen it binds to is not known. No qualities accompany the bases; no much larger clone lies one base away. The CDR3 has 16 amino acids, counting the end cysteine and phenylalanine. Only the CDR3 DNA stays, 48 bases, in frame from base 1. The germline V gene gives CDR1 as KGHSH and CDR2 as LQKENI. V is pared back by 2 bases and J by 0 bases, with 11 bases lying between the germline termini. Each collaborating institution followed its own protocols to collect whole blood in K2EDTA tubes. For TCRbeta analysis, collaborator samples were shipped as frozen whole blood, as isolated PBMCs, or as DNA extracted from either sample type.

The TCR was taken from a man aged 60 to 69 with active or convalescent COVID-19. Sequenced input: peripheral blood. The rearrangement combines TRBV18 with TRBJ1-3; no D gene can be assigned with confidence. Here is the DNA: TGTGCCAGCTCACCAAGCATCACCCACTCTGGAAACACCATATATTTT. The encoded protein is CASSPSITHSGNTIYF. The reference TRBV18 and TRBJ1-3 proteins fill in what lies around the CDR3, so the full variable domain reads NAGVMQNPRHLVRRRGQEARLRCSPMKGHSHVYWYRQLPEEGLKFMVYLQKENIIDESGMPKERFSAEFPKEGPSILRIQQVVRGDSAAYFCASSPSITHSGNTIYFGEGSWLTVV.